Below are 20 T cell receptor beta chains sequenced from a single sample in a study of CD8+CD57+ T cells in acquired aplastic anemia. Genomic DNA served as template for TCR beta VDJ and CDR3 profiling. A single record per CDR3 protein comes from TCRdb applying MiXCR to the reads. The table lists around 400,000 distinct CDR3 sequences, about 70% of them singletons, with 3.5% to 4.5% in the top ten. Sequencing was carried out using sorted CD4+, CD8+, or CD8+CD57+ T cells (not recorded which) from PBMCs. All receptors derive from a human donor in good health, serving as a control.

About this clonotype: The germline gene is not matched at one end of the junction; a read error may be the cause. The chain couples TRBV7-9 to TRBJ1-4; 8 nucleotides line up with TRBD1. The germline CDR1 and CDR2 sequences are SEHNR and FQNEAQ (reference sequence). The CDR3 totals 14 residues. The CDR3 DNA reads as TGTGCCAGCAGCGTCGACAGGGGCCGGAGCTACACCTTCTTT. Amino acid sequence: CASSVDRGRSYTFF.

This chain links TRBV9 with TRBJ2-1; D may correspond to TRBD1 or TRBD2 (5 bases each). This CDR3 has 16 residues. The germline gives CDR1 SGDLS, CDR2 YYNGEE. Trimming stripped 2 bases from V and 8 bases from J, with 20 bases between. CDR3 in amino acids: CASSVSTRGSADEQFF. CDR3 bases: TGTGCCAGCAGCGTGTCGACTCGGGGCAGCGCGGATGAGCAGTTCTTC.

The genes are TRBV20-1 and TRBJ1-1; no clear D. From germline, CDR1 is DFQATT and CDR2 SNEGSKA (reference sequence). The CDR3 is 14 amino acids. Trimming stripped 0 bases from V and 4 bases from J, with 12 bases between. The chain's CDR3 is CSARDFTAPTEAFF. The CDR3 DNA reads TGCAGTGCTAGAGATTTTACTGCTCCCACTGAAGCTTTCTTT.

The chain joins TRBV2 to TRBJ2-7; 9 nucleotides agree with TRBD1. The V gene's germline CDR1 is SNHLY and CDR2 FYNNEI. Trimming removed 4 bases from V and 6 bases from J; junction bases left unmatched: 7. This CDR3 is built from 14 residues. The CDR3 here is CASSVGQGDSEQYF. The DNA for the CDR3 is TGTGCCAGCAGTGTGGGACAGGGAGACAGCGAGCAGTACTTC.

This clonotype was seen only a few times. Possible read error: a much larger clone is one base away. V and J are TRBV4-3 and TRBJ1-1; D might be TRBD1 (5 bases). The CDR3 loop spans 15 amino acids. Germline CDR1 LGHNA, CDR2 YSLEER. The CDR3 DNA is TGCGCCAGCAGCCAAGAATTATTGGGCGGGGCTGAAGCTTCCTTT. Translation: CASSQELLGGAEASF.

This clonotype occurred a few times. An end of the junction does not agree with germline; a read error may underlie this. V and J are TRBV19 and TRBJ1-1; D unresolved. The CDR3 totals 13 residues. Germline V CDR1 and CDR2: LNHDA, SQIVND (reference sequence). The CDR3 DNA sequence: TGCGCCAGTAGTACGGTCCGTCGTACTGAAGCTTTCTTT. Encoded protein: CASSTVRRTEAFF.

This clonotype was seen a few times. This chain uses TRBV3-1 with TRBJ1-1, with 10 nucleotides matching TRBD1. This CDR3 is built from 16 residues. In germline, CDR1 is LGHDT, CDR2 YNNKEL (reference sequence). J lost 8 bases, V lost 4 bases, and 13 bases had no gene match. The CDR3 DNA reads TGTGCCAGCAGCCCAAATCTCTCCGGGACAGGGGAAGAAGCTTTCTTT. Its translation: CASSPNLSGTGEEAFF.

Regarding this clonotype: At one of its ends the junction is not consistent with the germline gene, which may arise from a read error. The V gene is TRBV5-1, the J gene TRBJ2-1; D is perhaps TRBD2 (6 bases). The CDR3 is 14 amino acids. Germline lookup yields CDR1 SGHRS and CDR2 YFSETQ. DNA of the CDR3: TGTGCCAGCAGCGGGCCTCAGTCGCGCTATGAGCAGTTCTTC. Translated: CASSGPQSRYEQFF. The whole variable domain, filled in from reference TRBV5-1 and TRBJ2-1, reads KAGVTQTPRYLIKTRGQQVTLSCSPISGHRSVSWYQQTPGQGLQFLFEYFSETQRNKGNFPGRFSGRQFSNSRSEMNVSTLELGDSALYLCASSGPQSRYEQFFGPGTRLTVL.

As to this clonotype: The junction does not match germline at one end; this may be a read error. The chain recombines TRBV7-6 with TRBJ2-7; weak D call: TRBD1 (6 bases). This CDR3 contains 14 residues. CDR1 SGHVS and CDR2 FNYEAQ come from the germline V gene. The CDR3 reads CASSVSGHSPLHFF. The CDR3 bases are TGTGCCAGCAGCGTTTCGGGACATTCACCCCTGCACTTCTTC.

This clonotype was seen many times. CDR3 in amino acids: CASSSHSGTGVANSPLHF. The CDR3 DNA reads TGTGCCAGCAGCTCACATAGCGGGACAGGGGTGGCCAATTCACCCCTCCACTTT. This chain uses TRBV9 with TRBJ1-6; 10 bases match TRBD1. Germline CDR1 reads SGDLS; CDR2 reads YYNGEE. V dropped 4 bases and J dropped 7; count of bases not matched to a gene: 14. The CDR3 is made up of 18 amino acids.

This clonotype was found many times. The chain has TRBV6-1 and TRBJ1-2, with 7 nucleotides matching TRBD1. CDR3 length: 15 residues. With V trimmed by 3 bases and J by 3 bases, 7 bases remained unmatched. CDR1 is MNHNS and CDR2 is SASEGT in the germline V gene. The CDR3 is CASSEGQRGYYGYTF. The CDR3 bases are TGTGCCAGCAGTGAGGGACAGCGGGGGTACTATGGCTACACCTTC.

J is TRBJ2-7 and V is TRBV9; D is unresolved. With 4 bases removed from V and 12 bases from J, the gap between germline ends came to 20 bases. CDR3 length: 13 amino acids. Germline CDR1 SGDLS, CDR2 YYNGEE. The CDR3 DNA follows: TGTGCCAGCAGCCGGCGGTACAGTAACCCTAGGTACTTC. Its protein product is CASSRRYSNPRYF. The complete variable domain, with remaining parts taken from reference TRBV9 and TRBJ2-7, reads DSGVTQTPKHLITATGQRVTLRCSPRSGDLSVYWYQQSLDQGLQFLIQYYNGEERAKGNILERFSAQQFPDLHSELNLSSLELGDSALYFCASSRRYSNPRYFGPGTRLTVT.

CDR3 DNA sequence: TGTGCCATCAGTGATTCAAAAGCAGCGGGAGGGCCTGAAGATACGCAGTATTTT. Protein sequence: CAISDSKAAGGPEDTQYF. The chain recombines TRBV10-3 with TRBJ2-3; 10 bases line up with TRBD2. CDR3 length equals 18 residues. The junction had 14 bases not matched to a gene; V was cut back by 3 bases and J by 5 bases. CDR1 ENHRY and CDR2 SYGVKD come from the germline V gene.

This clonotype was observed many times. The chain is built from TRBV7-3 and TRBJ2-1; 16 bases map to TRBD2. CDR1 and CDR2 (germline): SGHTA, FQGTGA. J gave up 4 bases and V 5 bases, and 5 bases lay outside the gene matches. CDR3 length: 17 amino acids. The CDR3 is CASSPGLAGGWYNEQFF. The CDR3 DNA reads TGTGCCAGCAGCCCGGGACTAGCGGGGGGGTGGTACAATGAGCAGTTCTTC.

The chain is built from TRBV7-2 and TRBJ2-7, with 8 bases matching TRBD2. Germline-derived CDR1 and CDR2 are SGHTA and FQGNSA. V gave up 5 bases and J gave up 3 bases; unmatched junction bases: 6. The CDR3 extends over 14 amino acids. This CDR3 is CASSRRGGYYEQYF. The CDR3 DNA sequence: TGTGCCAGCAGCCGCCGGGGGGGATACTACGAGCAGTACTTC. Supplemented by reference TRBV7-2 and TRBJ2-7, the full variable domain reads GAGVSQSPSNKVTEKGKDVELRCDPISGHTALYWYRQSLGQGLEFLIYFQGNSAPDKSGLPSDRFSAERTGGSVSTLTIQRTQQEDSAVYLCASSRRGGYYEQYFGPGTRLTVT.

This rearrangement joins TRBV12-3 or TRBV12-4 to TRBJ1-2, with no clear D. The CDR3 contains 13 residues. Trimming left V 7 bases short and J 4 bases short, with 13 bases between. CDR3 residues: CASTSHRGYGYTF. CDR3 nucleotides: TGTGCCAGCACAAGCCATCGGGGCTATGGCTACACCTTC.

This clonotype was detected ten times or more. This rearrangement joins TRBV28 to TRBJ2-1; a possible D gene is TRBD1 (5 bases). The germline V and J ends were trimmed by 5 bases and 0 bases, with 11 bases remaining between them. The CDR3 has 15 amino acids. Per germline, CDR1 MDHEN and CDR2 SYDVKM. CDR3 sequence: CASSPDTRSYNEQFF. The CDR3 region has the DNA TGTGCCAGCAGTCCGGACACTCGCTCCTACAATGAGCAGTTCTTC.

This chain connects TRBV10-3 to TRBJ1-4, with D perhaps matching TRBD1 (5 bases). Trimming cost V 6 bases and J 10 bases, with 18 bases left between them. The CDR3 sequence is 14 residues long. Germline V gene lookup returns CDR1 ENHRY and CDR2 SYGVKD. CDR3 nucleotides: TGTGCCATCAGAAGGACGGGACCGAGTGGAAAACTGTTTTTT. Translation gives CAIRRTGPSGKLFF.

This chain's CDR3 is CASSESGGRNTIYF. For the CDR3, the DNA is TGTGCCAGCAGTGAATCCGGGGGGCGAAACACCATATATTTT. The chain uses TRBV25-1 and TRBJ1-3, with a possible D match to TRBD1 (6 bases). Germline V gene data show CDR1 as MGHDK and CDR2 as SYGVNS. The CDR3 length is 14 residues. The V end was cut by 1 base, the J end by 5 bases, with 9 bases between.

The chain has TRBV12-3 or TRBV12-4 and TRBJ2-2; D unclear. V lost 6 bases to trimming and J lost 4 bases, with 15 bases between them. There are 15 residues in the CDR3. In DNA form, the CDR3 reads TGTGCCAGCAGGGGTCAGTTGCCCGGCACCGGGGAGCTGTTTTTT. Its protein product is CASRGQLPGTGELFF.